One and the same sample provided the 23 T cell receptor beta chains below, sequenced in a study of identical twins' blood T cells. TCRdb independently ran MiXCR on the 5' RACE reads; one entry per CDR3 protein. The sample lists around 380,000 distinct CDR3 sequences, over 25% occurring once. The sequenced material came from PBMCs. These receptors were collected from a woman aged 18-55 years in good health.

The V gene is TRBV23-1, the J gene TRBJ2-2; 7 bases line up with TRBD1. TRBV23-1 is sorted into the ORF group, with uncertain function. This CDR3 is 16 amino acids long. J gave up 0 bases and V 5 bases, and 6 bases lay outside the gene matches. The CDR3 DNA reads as TGCGCCAGCAGTGGCTCCGGGACAGCGAACACCGGGGAGCTGTTTTTT. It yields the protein CASSGSGTANTGELFF.

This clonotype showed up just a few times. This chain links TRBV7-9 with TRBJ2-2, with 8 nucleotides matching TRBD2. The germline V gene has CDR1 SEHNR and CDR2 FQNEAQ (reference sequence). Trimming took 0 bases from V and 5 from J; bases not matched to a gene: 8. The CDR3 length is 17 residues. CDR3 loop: CASSLASGGLRTGELFF. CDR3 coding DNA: TGTGCCAGCAGCTTAGCCAGCGGGGGCCTGAGGACCGGGGAGCTGTTTTTT. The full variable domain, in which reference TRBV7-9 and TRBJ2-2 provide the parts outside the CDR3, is DTGVSQNPRHKITKRGQNVTFRCDPISEHNRLYWYRQTLGQGPEFLTYFQNEAQLEKSRLLSDRFSAERPKGSFSTLEIQRTEQGDSAMYLCASSLASGGLRTGELFFGEGSRLTVL.

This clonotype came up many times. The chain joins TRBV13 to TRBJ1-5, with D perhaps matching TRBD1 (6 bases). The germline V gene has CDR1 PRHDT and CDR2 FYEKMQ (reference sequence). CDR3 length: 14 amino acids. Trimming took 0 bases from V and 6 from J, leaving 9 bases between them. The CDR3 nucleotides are TGTGCCAGCAGCTTAGGAACAGGGACTCAGCCCCAGCATTTT. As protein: CASSLGTGTQPQHF.

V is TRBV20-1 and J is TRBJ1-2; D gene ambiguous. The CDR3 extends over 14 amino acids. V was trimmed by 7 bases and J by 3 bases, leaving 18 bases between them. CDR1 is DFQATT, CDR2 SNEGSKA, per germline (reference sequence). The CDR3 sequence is CSVSTGLTDYGYTF. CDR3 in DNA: TGCAGTGTTAGCACGGGGTTAACGGACTATGGCTACACCTTC.

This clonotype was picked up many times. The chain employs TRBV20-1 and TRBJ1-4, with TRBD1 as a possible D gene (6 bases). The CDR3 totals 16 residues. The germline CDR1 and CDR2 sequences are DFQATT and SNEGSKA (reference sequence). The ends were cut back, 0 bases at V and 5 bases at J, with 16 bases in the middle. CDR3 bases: TGCAGTGCTAGAGAGTACGGGATGGACAGCAATGAAAAACTGTTTTTT. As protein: CSAREYGMDSNEKLFF.

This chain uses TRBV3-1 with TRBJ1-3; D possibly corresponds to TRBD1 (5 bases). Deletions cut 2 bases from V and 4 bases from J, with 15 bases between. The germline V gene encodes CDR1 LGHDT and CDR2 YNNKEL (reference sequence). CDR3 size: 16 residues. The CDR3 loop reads CASSQIGGAGGNTIYF. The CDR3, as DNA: TGTGCCAGCAGCCAAATCGGGGGAGCAGGCGGAAACACCATATATTTT.

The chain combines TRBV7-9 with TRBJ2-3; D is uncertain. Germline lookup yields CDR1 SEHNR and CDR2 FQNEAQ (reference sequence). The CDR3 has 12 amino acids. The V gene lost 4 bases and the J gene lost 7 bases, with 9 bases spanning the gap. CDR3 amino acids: CASSSPRNTQYF. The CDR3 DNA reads TGTGCCAGCAGCTCCCCTCGGAATACGCAGTATTTT.

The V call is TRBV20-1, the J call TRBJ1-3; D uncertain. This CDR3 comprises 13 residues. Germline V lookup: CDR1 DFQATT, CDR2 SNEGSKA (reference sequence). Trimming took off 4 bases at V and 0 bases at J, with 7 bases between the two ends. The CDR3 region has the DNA TGCAGTGCTACAGGAAGCTCTGGAAACACCATATATTTT. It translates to CSATGSSGNTIYF.

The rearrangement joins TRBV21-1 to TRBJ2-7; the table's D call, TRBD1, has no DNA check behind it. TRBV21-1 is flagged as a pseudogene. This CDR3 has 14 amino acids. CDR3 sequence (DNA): TGTGCCAGCAGCAATGGGGACAGATACTACGAGCAGTACTTC. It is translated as CASSNGDRYYEQYF.

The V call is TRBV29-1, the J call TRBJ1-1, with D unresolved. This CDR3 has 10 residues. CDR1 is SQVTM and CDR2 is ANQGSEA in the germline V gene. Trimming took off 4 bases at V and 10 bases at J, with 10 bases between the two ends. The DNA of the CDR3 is TGCAGCGTTGTGGGTTTCCGAGCTTTCTTT. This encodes CSVVGFRAFF.

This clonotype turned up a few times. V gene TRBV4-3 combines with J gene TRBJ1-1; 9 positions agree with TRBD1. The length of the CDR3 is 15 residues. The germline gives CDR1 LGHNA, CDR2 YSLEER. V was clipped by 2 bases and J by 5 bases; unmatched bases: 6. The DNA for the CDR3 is TGCGCCAGCAGCCAACCCGGGACAGGGCAAACTGAAGCTTTCTTT. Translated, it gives CASSQPGTGQTEAFF.

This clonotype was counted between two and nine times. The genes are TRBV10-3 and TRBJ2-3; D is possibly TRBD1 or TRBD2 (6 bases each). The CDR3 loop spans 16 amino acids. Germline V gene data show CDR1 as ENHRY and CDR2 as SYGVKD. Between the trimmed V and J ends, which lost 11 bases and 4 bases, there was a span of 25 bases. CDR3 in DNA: TGTGCCGTACTACGACAGACAGGAGGGTCCTCAGATACGCAGTATTTT. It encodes CAVLRQTGGSSDTQYF.

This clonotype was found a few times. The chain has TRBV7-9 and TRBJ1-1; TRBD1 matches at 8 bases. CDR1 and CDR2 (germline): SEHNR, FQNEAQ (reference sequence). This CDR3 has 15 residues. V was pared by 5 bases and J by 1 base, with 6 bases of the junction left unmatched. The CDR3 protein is CASSTTGAGNTEAFF. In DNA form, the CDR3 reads TGTGCCAGCAGCACGACAGGGGCCGGGAACACTGAAGCTTTCTTT.

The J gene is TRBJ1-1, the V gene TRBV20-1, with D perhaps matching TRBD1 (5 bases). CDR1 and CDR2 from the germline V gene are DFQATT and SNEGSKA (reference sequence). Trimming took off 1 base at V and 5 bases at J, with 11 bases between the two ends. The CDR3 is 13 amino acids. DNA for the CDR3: TGCAGTGCTAGAGCCCCAGGGAGTACTGAAGCTTTCTTT. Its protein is CSARAPGSTEAFF.

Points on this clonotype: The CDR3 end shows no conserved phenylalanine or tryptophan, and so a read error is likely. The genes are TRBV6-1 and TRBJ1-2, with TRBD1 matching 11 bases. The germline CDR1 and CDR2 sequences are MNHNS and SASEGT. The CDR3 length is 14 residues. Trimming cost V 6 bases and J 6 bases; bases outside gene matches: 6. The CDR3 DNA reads TGTGCCAGCAGGGACAGGGGGCGAACGGATGGCTACACCCTC. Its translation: CASRDRGRTDGYTL.

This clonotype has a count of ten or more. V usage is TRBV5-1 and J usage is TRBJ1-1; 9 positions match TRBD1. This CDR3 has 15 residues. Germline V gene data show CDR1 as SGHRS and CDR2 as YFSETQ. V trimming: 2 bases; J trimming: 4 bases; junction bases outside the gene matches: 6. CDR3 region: CASSFELTGGTEAFF. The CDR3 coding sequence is TGCGCCAGCAGCTTCGAACTGACAGGGGGCACTGAAGCTTTCTTT.

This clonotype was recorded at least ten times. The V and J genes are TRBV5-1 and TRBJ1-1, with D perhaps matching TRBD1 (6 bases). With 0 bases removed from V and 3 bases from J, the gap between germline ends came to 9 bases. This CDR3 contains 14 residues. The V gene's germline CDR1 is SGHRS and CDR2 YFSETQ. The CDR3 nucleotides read TGCGCCAGCAGCTTGGACAGGGTGGACACTGAAGCTTTCTTT. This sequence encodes CASSLDRVDTEAFF. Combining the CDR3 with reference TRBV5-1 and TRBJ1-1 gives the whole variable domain KAGVTQTPRYLIKTRGQQVTLSCSPISGHRSVSWYQQTPGQGLQFLFEYFSETQRNKGNFPGRFSGRQFSNSRSEMNVSTLELGDSALYLCASSLDRVDTEAFFGQGTRLTVV.

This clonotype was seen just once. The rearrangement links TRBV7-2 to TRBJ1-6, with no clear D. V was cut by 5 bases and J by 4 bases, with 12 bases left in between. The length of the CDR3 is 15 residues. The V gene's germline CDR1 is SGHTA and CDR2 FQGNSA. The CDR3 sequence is CASSKQTPYNSPLHF. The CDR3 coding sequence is TGTGCCAGCAGCAAGCAAACACCGTATAATTCACCCCTCCACTTT.

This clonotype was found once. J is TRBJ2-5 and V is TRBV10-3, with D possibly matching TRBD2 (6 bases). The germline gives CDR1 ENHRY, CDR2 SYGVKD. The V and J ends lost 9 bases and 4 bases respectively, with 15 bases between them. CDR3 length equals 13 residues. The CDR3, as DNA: TGTGCCATAGGCGGTGGTAGCGGAGAGACCCAGTACTTC. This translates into CAIGGGSGETQYF.

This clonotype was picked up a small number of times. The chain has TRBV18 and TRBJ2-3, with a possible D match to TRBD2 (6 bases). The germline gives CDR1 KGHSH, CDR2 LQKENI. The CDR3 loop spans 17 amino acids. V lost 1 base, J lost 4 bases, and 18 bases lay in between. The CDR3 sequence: CASSPRLVPQSADTQYF. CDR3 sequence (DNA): TGTGCCAGCTCACCACGACTAGTTCCCCAGAGCGCAGATACGCAGTATTTT.

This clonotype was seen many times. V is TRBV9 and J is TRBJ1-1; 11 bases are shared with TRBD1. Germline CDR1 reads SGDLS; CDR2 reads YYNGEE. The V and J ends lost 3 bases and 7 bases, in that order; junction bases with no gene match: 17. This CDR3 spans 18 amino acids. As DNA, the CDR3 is TGTGCCAGCAGCGAGAGAGGGTGGACAGGGGGCCCCGGGGGTGAAGCTTTCTTT. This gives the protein CASSERGWTGGPGGEAFF.

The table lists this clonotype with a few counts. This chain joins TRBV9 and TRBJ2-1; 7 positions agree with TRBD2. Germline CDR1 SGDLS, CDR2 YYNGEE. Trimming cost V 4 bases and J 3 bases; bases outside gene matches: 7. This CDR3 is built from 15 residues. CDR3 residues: CASSFTWDYYNEQFF. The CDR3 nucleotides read TGTGCCAGCAGCTTTACCTGGGACTACTACAATGAGCAGTTCTTC. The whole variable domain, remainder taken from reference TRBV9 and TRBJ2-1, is DSGVTQTPKHLITATGQRVTLRCSPRSGDLSVYWYQQSLDQGLQFLIQYYNGEERAKGNILERFSAQQFPDLHSELNLSSLELGDSALYFCASSFTWDYYNEQFFGPGTRLTVL.

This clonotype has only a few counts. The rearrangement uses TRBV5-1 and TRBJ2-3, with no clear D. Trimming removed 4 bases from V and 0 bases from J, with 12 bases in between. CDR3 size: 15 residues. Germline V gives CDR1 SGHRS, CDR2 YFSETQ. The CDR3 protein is CASSETLTSTDTQYF. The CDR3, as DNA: TGCGCCAGCAGCGAGACCCTTACTAGCACAGATACGCAGTATTTT.